This TCR beta chain was obtained from a study of blood T cell repertoires in COVID-19 (dated by TCRdb to between 2020 and 2021). Study-level background: The collaborator samples originated in the United States, Italy and Spain and spanned the acute and convalescent phases of COVID-19. The material from the prospective study consisted of cDNA or gDNA derived from T cells, B-cell-depleted T cells, or PBMCs. The dataset comprised deeply sampled blood TCRbeta repertoires from subjects exposed to, actively infected with, or recovered from COVID-19. A freely available public database, intended as a resource for researchers studying the immune response to SARS-CoV-2, is where the repertoires were released. Samples came from the ongoing ImmuneRACE study (first 160 participants) plus 1,254 subjects from 6 global collaborators. A de-identified subject ID, COVID-19 status, age in years and sex were almost always included in the sample metadata. Where available, HLA class I and class II types were obtained from metadata supplied by the sample provider rather than from assay-based typing. Study-wide conclusions, independent of this receptor: The quantity of clinical and demographic metadata differed by source and by participant and was supplied without curation.

To note about this clone: Its antigen is not yet known. No qualities accompany the bases; no much larger clone lies one base away.

The immunoSEQ Assay, a bias-controlled multiplex PCR, was used to amplify TCRbeta CDR3 regions from genomic DNA. On the study's bioinformatics: Nucleated cell counts per sample were estimated from amplification of reference gene primers within the assay. Sequence reads were collapsed and filtered to measure the absolute abundance of every unique TCRbeta CDR3 rearrangement. For each sample, productive Simpson clonality was calculated as the square root of Simpson's diversity index over productive rearrangements. The source is immuneACCESS, and TCRdb retained only in-frame sequences with V and J called. Part of the clones is not carried over; for the studies checked, unresolved V genes explain less than half of this, and the remainder is unexplained. The V and J calls and clone size come from that table; D and trimming were worked out from the DNA. This sample comprises a few hundred thousand clones, approximately 91% of them detected only once. The ten most abundant clones make up about 1.4% of the sample.

In the prospective study, participants were 18 to 89 years old, resided in around 25 geographic areas of the United States, and were enrolled through a virtual design. To assign participants to cohorts, the prospective study relied on clinical history that participants themselves reported in a screening survey and a study questionnaire. Exposed participants had been in contact with someone with a PCR-confirmed or clinician-diagnosed COVID-19 case within 2 weeks of study entry. Mobile phlebotomists in the prospective study collected whole blood, serum and a nasopharyngeal or oropharyngeal swab from every participant. Participants in the prospective study had the option to provide additional blood draws and questionnaires over a roughly 2-month period. Prospective study blood samples were shipped either frozen or at room temperature before DNA extraction. From V the trimming removes 4 bases and from J it removes 0 bases, while the gene matches leave 5 bases of the junction unaccounted for. CDR1 SGHNT and CDR2 YYREEE were looked up in the germline V gene (reference sequence). From the cysteine through the phenylalanine, the CDR3 covers 15 amino acids. CDR3 DNA is the only sequence kept; it has 45 bases, read in frame from the first base.

This receptor was obtained from a woman younger than 35 who had been exposed to COVID-19. Here the chain combines TRBV5-4 and TRBJ1-2; 8 nucleotides in the junction match TRBD1. The sequenced sample consisted of PBMCs or T cells enriched from blood (not recorded which). The DNA is as follows: TGTGCCAGCAGCGAGCAGGGGGCCTCTAACTATGGCTACACCTTC. Its coded protein is CASSEQGASNYGYTF.